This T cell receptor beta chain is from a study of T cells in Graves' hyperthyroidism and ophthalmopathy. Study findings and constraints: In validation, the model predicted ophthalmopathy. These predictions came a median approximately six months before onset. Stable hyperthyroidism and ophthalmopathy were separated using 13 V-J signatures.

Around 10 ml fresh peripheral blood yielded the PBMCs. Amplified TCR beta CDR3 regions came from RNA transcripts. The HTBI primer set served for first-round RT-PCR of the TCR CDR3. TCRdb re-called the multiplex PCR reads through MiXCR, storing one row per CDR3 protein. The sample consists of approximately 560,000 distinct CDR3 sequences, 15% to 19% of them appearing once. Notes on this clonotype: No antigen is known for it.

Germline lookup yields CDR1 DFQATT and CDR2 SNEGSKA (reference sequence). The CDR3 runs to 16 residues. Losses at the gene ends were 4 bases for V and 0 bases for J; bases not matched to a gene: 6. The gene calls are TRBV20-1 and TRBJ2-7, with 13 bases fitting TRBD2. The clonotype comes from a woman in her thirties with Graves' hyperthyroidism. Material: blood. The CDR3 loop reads CSAIGTSGDLSYEQYF. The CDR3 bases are TGCAGTGCTATCGGGACTAGCGGGGACCTCTCCTACGAGCAGTACTTC.